This entry features one T cell receptor (beta chain) sequence. This clone's antigen is unknown. No per-base quality is available; no much larger clone lies one base away. Inclusive of the bounding cysteine and phenylalanine, the CDR3 is 15 residues long. Here the CDR3 DNA is all that survives: 45 bases in frame from base 1. CDR1 and CDR2, looked up from the germline V gene, are SGHAT and FQNNGV. Trimming removed 0 bases from V and 2 bases from J, leaving 8 bases between the germline ends. The data derive from a study of cytomegalovirus exposure and HLA in healthy donors (TCRdb year 2017). Looking at the study overall: An earlier analysis of approximately 590 of the donors reported 250 to 350 Gb of sequence data and roughly 100 million unique TCR beta sequences from 150 million to 200 million T cells. An early release covering roughly 580 HLA-typed donors comprised about 300 gigabases of sequencing data and tens of millions of unique TCR sequences. The genetic ancestry cluster associated with self-reported Caucasian donors included 70% to 85% of the 398 genotyped donors. The aim of the study was to test whether cataloging public T cell receptors could identify signatures of past pathogen exposure. The study profiled the T cell repertoires of hundreds of subjects by immunosequencing and related them to cytomegalovirus serostatus. Along with the 666-subject first cohort, a separate validation cohort of roughly 110 different subjects was used. To predict cytomegalovirus infection status, the study brought together high-throughput TCR immunosequencing, statistical association of individual TCRs with disease status, and machine learning. In a later analysis, previously published TCR beta repertoires from 500 to 750 donors were re-analyzed and high-resolution HLA genotyping was added so that TCR occurrence patterns could be studied. The later analysis used no new phenotypic data to find candidate immune exposures, relying instead on TCR beta sequences and their occurrence across donors. To decide whether each TCR beta V gene segment behaved as functional or pseudogenic, an earlier analysis of fewer than 750 of the donors relied on high-throughput TCR beta sequencing. Donor age, sex, ethnicity and CMV serostatus were compiled alongside the repertoire data. Genome-wide SNP genotypes for about three fifths of the 666 donors were used in a later genetic analysis, which treated that subset as a discovery cohort. Every discovery cohort repertoire had been produced on one sequencing platform. Class I and class II HLA loci were covered by the typing at four-digit resolution. The number of typed donors differed by locus: about 629-640 for A, B, C, DRB1 and DQB1; 500 to 550 for DQA1; approximately 600 for DPA1; and around 470 for DPB1. Roughly 5 DR-DQ haplotypes were handled as single units for association and clustering, since linkage in the cohort was strong. Among around 400 genotyped donors of the cohort, an average of around 240,000 unique TCR beta nucleotide sequences was sequenced per donor, of which about 19% were non-productive.

The library was made by the immunoSEQ multiplex PCR assay. For the multiplex PCR, a mixture combining 60 forward primers for TCR Vbeta segments and 13 reverse primers for TCR Jbeta segments was used. The CDR3 region of rearranged TCR beta genes was amplified from genomic DNA by a multiplex PCR assay. Amplified TCR beta libraries were sequenced as 87-base-pair reads on the Illumina HiSeq System. Concerning the study's data processing: A later analysis counted tens of millions of unique TCR beta chains across the 666 repertoires, and about 10 million of these chains were shared by at least two donors. Raw reads were error-corrected and collapsed into unique sequences by a nearest-neighbor algorithm in which closely related sequences were merged to remove PCR and sequencing errors. V, D and J gene segments were assigned by aligning CDR3 sequences to IMGT reference sequences. For a sequence to be retained, a match of at least six nucleotides to both a V gene segment and a J gene segment was required. A rearrangement counted as productive if the CDR3 had no stop codons and remained in frame with V and J, and every other rearrangement counted as non-productive. Following IMGT convention, CDR3 was defined as the stretch from the second conserved V-encoded cysteine to the conserved J-encoded phenylalanine. The earlier analysis of about 620 of the donors excluded sequences that lacked an unambiguous match to a single V gene segment. In an earlier analysis of several hundred of the donors, V segments were called functional above 56.7% productive rearrangements and were called segregating when the between-donor standard deviation exceeded 5%. A statistical classification framework was developed to diagnose cytomegalovirus status using the catalog of TCR beta chain sequences. V and J gene assignment, in a later analysis, came from comparing TCR nucleotide sequences with IMGT/GENE-DB human TR gene sequences. A later analysis assigned CDR3 sequences and most-parsimonious VDJ recombination scenarios with the TCRdist pipeline. In a later analysis, each TCR beta chain was defined by its CDR3 amino acid sequence together with its V-gene family, and reads without a unique V-gene family were excluded. To address suspected cross-contamination and a sequencing artifact, a later analysis removed under 600 highly shared, low-generation-probability nucleotide sequences. For each public chain, a later analysis derived a clonal expansion index from normalized ranks of inferred template counts within each repertoire. Generation probabilities in a later analysis came from a VDJ recombination model fitted to out-of-frame rearrangements, and those results were checked against IGoR. In a later analysis, hypergeometric tests were used to score TCR-TCR, TCR-HLA and TCR-CMV co-occurrence, with a repertoire-size bias correction applied to TCR pairs. To estimate false discovery rates, a later analysis permuted the HLA or CMV assignments 20 times. In a later analysis, co-occurring TCRs were grouped using DBSCAN, and TCRdist sequence similarity was added for clustering within HLA-allele-positive subsets. Repertoires with fewer than 30,000 or more than 120,000 public chains were left out of co-occurrence clustering, as were about five repertoires with anomalous nucleotide sharing. The table comes from immuneACCESS by way of TCRdb, which keeps in-frame sequences with V and J called. Part of the clones is missing from these tables; in studies checked, under half for an unresolved V gene and the rest for unknown reasons. That table is the source of V, J and clone size, and D and trimming were worked out from the DNA. The sample records roughly 150,000 clones, roughly 78% of which are singletons. Around 7% of the sample is in the top ten clones.

Results and caveats for the whole study, not just this receptor: Several of the top co-occurrence clusters appeared to be linked to parvovirus B19, influenza, CMV and Epstein-Barr virus, according to a later analysis. The cohort was sequenced for TCR beta chains only, and without alpha or paired-chain data the features that could be detected were limited. Broadly in line with IMGT annotations, most TCR beta V segments showed up in productive rearrangements about 87% or about 30% of the time in an earlier analysis of roughly 590 of the donors. In a later analysis, most CMV-associated TCR beta chains were found to appear HLA-restricted, with HLA associations seemingly driven largely by CMV exposure. Correlated functional status among segregating V segments might be attributable to linkage disequilibrium, but an unknown experimental factor could not be ruled out. Presence/absence analyses assumed roughly uniform sequencing depth across donors, an assumption that may not hold. Most TCR sequences were observed very rarely across donors, whereas some public TCRs were present in many individuals. Specific HLA alleles were associated with more than 15,000 TCR beta sequences at a false discovery rate of 0.05 in a later analysis. Some IMGT-functional V segments, including TRBV6-2 and TRBV6-3, could not be distinguished by the 87-base-pair reads and were therefore excluded. Cytomegalovirus status was reported to be diagnosed by the classifier with high specificity and sensitivity in both the original and validation cohorts. Because counts were too low, more than 15 rarely observed V segments, including chromosome 9 orphons, were excluded from the earlier analysis of 587 of the donors. In vitro tests confirmed that a few of the cytomegalovirus-associated TCR beta chains recognize cytomegalovirus antigens. When HLA alleles, especially DR and DQ, strongly co-occurred, attributing TCR associations to individual alleles was difficult. Compared with equally common non-associated chains, HLA-associated TCR beta chains in a later analysis were more clonally expanded and had lower generation probabilities. An association between a missense DCLRE1C variant and V-gene and J-gene trimming of TCR beta chains was found in a later genetic analysis and replicated in an independent cohort. In a later genetic analysis, fewer N-insertions in productive TCRs were reported among donors in an Asian-associated ancestry cluster than the approximately 710-donor mean. A cluster of highly shared sequence variants was judged likely to be a technical artifact of the sequencing pipeline. In the study, approximately 160 TCR beta chains were listed as associated with cytomegalovirus. For the cohort, immune exposure information was limited to CMV serostatus. It was suggested by the authors that the approach could potentially be generalized to other disease states and immunological phenotypes. HLA typing was unavailable for some donors at each locus, so association tests used only the typed subset. According to a later analysis, TCR association rates differed among HLA loci, with DRB1 alleles showing the most associated TCRs and HLA-C alleles showing the fewest. A further reported finding was that TCR beta sequences accurately predicted the HLA-A and HLA-B alleles for most subjects in the first cohort.

In total, roughly 670 healthy bone marrow donors made up the cohort. All cohort members were sampled while nominally healthy, although unrecorded immune exposures were likely present. The donor tested CMV seropositive, placing the donor among the 289 seropositive members of the cohort. A peripheral blood sample was provided by each donor, and peripheral blood mononuclear cells were used for TCR beta sequencing. Genomic DNA extraction from the blood cell samples was performed with the Qiagen DNeasy Blood Extraction Kit. The sample consisted of PBMCs. The receptor was derived from a man in his forties or fifties in good health and CMV-seropositive. Rearrangement joined TRBV11-2 to TRBJ2-1; no D gene is confidently identified. The sequenced DNA: TGTGCCAGCAGCTTAGAGGAAGGAGCCTACAATGAGCAGTTCTTC. Its coded protein is CASSLEEGAYNEQFF.